The source of this TCR beta chain is a study of blood T cell repertoires in COVID-19. The table lists this clone with a few counts. Other DNA sequences in this specimen translate into the identical CDR3. Sequenced by immunoSEQ multiplex PCR; TCRdb stores in-frame clones only, minus some. The sample has some 220,000 clones, approximately 85% seen once; the top ten hold around 3%. This clonotype was obtained from a man aged 50-60 years who had recovered from COVID-19. The material sequenced was peripheral blood.

The CDR3 region is CASSPGGTSGRTYEQYF. CDR3 nucleotide sequence: TGTGCCAGCAGCCCGGGAGGGACTAGCGGGAGAACCTACGAGCAGTACTTC. The V gene is TRBV5-4, the J gene TRBJ2-7; 14 nucleotides align to TRBD2. Losses at the gene ends were 4 bases for V and 2 bases for J; bases not matched to a gene: 8. Germline lookup yields CDR1 SGHNT and CDR2 YYREEE (reference sequence). This CDR3 has 17 amino acids. The full variable domain, in which reference TRBV5-4 and TRBJ2-7 provide the parts outside the CDR3, is ETGVTQSPTHLIKTRGQQVTLRCSSQSGHNTVSWYQQALGQGPQFIFQYYREEENGRGNFPPRFSGLQFPNYSSELNVNALELDDSALYLCASSPGGTSGRTYEQYFGPGTRLTVT.